This T cell receptor delta chain was recovered during a study of Vδ1+ human thymocytes. Whole-study findings and limits: TRD repertoires were essentially private, unlike widely shared TRG clonotypes. Bulk repertoire data may be misinterpreted because of unexpected Vdelta2 sequences. Thymic TRG and TRD repertoires appeared highly polyclonal. Approximately 20% of thymic delta-chain sequences were Vdelta2, with few Vdelta3, unlike blood Vdelta1+ controls.

Notes on this clone: As yet, its antigen is unknown.

After alphabeta T cell depletion, CD3+ Vdelta1+ Vdelta2- thymocytes were sorted. Germline-derived CDR1 and CDR2 are TSWWSYY and QGS. Trimming stripped 4 bases from V and 0 bases from J, with 24 bases between. The CDR3 is 20 residues long. Sequences come from RNA converted to cDNA by reverse transcription. CDR3 amplicons came from multiplex PCR with pooled V-gene forward and constant-region reverse primers. TCRdb reprocessed the multiplex PCR reads through CATT. The data hold tens of thousands of delta-chain clones, with roughly 8% observed a single time. The chain joins TRDV1 to TRDJ2; D tentatively reads TRDD2 or TRDD3 (9 bases each). This clonotype was obtained from a child in the first two years of life who had congenital heart surgery. Sequencing was done on a sample of Vdelta1+ gamma-delta thymocytes from the thymus. Sample subset: FACS-sorted CD3+ TCRalphabeta- TCRVdelta1+ TCRVdelta2- thymocytes. CDR3 region: CALGGAFLRLGEALTAQLFF. The CDR3 bases are TGTGCTCTTGGGGGAGCCTTCCTACGACTGGGGGAAGCTTTGACAGCACAACTCTTCTTT.